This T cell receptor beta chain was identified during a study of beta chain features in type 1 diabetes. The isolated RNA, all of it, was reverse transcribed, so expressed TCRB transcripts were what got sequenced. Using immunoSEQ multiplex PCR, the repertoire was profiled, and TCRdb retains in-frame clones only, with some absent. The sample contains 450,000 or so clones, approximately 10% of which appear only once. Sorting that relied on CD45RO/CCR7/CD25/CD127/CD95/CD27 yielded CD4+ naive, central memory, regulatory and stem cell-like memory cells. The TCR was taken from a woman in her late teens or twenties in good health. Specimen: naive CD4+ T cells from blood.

The CDR3 DNA sequence: TGTGCCAGCAGCTTGTTCTATAGTGGGGAGACGCAGTATTTT. Its protein product is CASSLFYSGETQYF. The V gene is TRBV5-6, the J gene TRBJ2-3, with a tentative D call TRBD2 (5 bases). This CDR3 is 14 amino acids long. CDR1 and CDR2 (germline): SGHDT, YYEEEE. V was pared by 1 base and J by 9 bases, with 15 bases between.